These 6 T cell receptor beta chains were sequenced from one sample in a study of shared clonotypes between healthy human individuals. Profiled with immunoSEQ multiplex PCR; TCRdb holds only in-frame clones, not every one. The profile shows some 500,000 clones, roughly three quarters of them singletons. Sequencing was carried out using PBMCs. Source of these receptors: a woman aged 40-49 years in good health. Some clones in this sample may be carry-over from other donors' samples.

This chain uses TRBV7-2 with TRBJ2-7; D is unclear. The V and J ends lost 4 bases and 4 bases respectively, with 8 bases between them. This CDR3 has 12 amino acids. The germline gives CDR1 SGHTA, CDR2 FQGNSA. The CDR3 spells CASSSTSYEQYF. DNA of the CDR3: TGTGCCAGCAGCTCAACCTCTTACGAGCAGTACTTC.

This clone is a singleton in its sample. The J gene is TRBJ1-1, the V gene TRBV5-1, with 7 bases lining up with TRBD1. The CDR3 runs 14 residues. Germline trimming cut 4 bases from V and 0 bases from J; bases unmatched to any gene: 3. CDR1 is SGHRS and CDR2 is YFSETQ in the germline V gene. The CDR3 loop is CASSATGLNTEAFF. In DNA form, the CDR3 reads TGCGCCAGCAGCGCGACAGGGCTGAACACTGAAGCTTTCTTT.

This rearrangement joins TRBV10-3 to TRBJ2-5, with 7 bases matching TRBD1. The V and J ends lost 8 bases and 5 bases, in that order; junction bases with no gene match: 8. Germline CDR1 and CDR2: ENHRY and SYGVKD. The CDR3 has 13 amino acids. CDR3 nucleotide sequence: TGTGCCATCGGCGGACAGGCCCAGGAGACCCAGTACTTC. This sequence encodes CAIGGQAQETQYF.

A single count supports this clone. Since a much larger clone is just one base distant, this may be a read error. CDR3 loop: CASSLDRWAGYTF. The CDR3, as DNA: TGTGCCAGCAGCCTGGACAGATGGGCTGGCTACACCTTC. The J gene is TRBJ1-2, the V gene TRBV4-2; perhaps TRBD1 as D (6 bases). V lost 4 bases, J lost 7 bases, and 13 bases lay in between. The CDR3 runs to 13 residues. Germline-derived CDR1 and CDR2 are LGHNA and YNFKEQ.

This rearrangement joins TRBV29-1 to TRBJ2-1; TRBD1 agrees at 8 bases. The CDR3 totals 12 residues. Germline loops: CDR1 SQVTM, CDR2 ANQGSEA. V lost 5 bases, J lost 6 bases, and 3 bases stayed unmatched. The CDR3 loop reads CSVSQGANEQFF. DNA for the CDR3: TGCAGCGTTTCCCAGGGGGCCAATGAGCAGTTCTTC.

The chain is built from TRBV7-9 and TRBJ2-6; D is ambiguous. The CDR3 loop spans 14 amino acids. Trimming shortened V by 10 bases and J by 0 bases, and 10 bases separated the two germline ends. Looked up from germline, CDR1 is SEHNR and CDR2 is FQNEAQ (reference sequence). The CDR3 protein is CAIPPSSGANVLTF. The CDR3 DNA reads as TGTGCCATCCCCCCCAGCTCTGGGGCCAACGTCCTGACTTTC.